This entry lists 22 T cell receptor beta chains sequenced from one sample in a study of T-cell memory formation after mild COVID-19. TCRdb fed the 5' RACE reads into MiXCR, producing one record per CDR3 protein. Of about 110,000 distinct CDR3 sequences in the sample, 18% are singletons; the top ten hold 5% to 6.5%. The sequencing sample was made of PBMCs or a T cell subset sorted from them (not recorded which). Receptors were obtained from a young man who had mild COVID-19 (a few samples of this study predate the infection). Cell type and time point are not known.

The CDR3 DNA reads TGTGCCAGCAGCCCCTCGGTCCTAGCGGGGCCGCTGGATACGCAGTATTTT. It yields the protein CASSPSVLAGPLDTQYF. V and J are TRBV9 and TRBJ2-3, with TRBD2 matching over 9 bases. Trimming cost V 4 bases and J 6 bases; bases outside gene matches: 15. The germline V gene has CDR1 SGDLS and CDR2 YYNGEE. The CDR3 spans 17 residues.

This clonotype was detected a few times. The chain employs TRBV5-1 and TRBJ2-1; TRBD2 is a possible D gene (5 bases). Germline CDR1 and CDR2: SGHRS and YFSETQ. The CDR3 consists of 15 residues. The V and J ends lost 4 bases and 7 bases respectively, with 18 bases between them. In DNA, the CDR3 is TGCGCCAGCAGCCCAGAACCGGGGATAAATAATGAGCAGTTCTTC. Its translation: CASSPEPGINNEQFF. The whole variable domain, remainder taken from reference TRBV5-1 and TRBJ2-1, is KAGVTQTPRYLIKTRGQQVTLSCSPISGHRSVSWYQQTPGQGLQFLFEYFSETQRNKGNFPGRFSGRQFSNSRSEMNVSTLELGDSALYLCASSPEPGINNEQFFGPGTRLTVL.

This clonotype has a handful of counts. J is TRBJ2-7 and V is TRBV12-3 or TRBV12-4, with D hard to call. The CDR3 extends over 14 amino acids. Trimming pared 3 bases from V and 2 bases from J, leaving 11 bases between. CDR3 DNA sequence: TGTGCCAGCAGTTTGTCGGACGGAACCTACGAGCAGTACTTC. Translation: CASSLSDGTYEQYF.

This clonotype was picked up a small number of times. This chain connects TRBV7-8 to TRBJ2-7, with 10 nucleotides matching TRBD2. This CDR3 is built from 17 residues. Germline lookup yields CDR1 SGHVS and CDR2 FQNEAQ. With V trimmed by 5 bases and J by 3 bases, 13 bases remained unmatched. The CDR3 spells CASSHRDLAGGNYEQYV. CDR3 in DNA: TGTGCCAGCAGCCATCGGGACTTAGCGGGGGGAAACTACGAGCAGTACGTC.

Written as DNA, the CDR3 is TGTGCCAGCAGTCTACTGGACGGACGGGGGAACACCATATATTTT. As protein: CASSLLDGRGNTIYF. The chain recombines TRBV12-3 or TRBV12-4 with TRBJ1-3, with a weak D call TRBD1 (5 bases). CDR3 size: 15 residues. Trimming left V 5 bases short and J 7 bases short, with 18 bases between.

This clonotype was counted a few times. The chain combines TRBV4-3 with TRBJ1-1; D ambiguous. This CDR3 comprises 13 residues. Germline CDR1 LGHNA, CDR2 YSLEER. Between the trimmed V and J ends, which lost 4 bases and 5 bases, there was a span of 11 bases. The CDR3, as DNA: TGCGCCAGCAGCCCTCAGCTGGGGACTGAAGCTTTCTTT. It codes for CASSPQLGTEAFF.

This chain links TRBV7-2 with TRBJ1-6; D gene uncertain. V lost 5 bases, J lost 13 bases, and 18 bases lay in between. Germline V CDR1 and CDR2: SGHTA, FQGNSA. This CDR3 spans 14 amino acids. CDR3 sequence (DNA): TGTGCCAGCAGCAAACAACGGAATTCGTCGCCCCTCCACTTT. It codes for CASSKQRNSSPLHF.

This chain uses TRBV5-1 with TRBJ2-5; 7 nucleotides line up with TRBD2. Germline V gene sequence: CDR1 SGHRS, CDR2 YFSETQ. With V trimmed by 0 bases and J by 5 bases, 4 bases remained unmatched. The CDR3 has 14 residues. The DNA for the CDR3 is TGCGCCAGCAGCTTGGGAGCTAGCGGTGAGACCCAGTACTTC. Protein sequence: CASSLGASGETQYF.

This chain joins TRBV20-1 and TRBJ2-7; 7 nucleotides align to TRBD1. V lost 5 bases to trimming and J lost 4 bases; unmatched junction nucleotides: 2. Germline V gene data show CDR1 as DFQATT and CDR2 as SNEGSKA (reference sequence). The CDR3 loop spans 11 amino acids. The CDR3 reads CSARQGYEQYV. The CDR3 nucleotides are TGCAGTGCTCGACAGGGATACGAGCAGTACGTC.

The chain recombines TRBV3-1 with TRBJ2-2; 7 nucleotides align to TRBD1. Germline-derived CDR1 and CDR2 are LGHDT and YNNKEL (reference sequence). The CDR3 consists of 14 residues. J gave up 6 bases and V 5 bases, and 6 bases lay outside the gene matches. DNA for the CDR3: TGTGCCAGCAGCAATATTCAGGGGGCCGGGGAGCTGTTTTTT. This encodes CASSNIQGAGELFF. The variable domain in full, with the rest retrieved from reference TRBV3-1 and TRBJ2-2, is DTAVSQTPKYLVTQMGNDKSIKCEQNLGHDTMYWYKQDSKKFLKIMFSYNNKELIINETVPNRFSPKSPDKAHLNLHINSLELGDSAVYFCASSNIQGAGELFFGEGSRLTVL.

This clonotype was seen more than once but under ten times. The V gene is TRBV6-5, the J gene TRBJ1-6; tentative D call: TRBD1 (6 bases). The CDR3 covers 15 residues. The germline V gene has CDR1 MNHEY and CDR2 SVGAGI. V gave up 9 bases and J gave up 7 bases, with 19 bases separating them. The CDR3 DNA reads TGTGCCAGTCAGAGGGGAGGGGGAAGGAATTCACCCCTCCACTTT. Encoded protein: CASQRGGGRNSPLHF.

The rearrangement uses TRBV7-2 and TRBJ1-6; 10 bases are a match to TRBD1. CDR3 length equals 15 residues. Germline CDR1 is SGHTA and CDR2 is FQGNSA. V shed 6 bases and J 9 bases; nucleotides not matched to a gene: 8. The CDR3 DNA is TGTGCCAGCAGACCCCAGACAGGGGGCGGTTCACCCCTCCACTTT. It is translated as CASRPQTGGGSPLHF. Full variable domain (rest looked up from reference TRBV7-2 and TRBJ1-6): GAGVSQSPSNKVTEKGKDVELRCDPISGHTALYWYRQSLGQGLEFLIYFQGNSAPDKSGLPSDRFSAERTGGSVSTLTIQRTQQEDSAVYLCASRPQTGGGSPLHFGNGTRLTVT.

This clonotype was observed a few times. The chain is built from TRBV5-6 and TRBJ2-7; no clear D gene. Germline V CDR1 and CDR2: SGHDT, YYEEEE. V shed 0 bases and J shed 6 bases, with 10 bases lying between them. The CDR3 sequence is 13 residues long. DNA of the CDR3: TGTGCCAGCAGCTTGGTTCCTGGCAGCGAGCAGTACTTC. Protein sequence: CASSLVPGSEQYF.

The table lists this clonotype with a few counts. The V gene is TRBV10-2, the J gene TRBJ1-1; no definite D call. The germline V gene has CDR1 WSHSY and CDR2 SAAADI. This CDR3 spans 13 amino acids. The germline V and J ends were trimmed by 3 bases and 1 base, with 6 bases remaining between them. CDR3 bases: TGCGCCAGCAGTGAATTCGGGAACACTGAAGCTTTCTTT. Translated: CASSEFGNTEAFF.

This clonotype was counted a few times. CDR3: CASSLWSSGAKETQYF. The DNA of the CDR3 is TGTGCCAGCAGCTTATGGTCTAGCGGAGCGAAAGAGACCCAGTACTTC. The chain combines TRBV11-2 with TRBJ2-5; TRBD2 agrees at 7 bases. Unmatched junction bases numbered 9, after V lost 2 bases and J lost 3 bases. CDR3 length equals 16 residues. Germline lookup yields CDR1 SGHAT and CDR2 FQNNGV.

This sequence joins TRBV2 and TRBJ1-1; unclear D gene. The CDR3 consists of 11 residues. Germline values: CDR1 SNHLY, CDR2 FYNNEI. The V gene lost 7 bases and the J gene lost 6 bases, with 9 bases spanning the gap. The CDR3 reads CASKIRAEAFF. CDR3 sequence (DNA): TGTGCCAGCAAAATTCGGGCTGAAGCTTTCTTT.

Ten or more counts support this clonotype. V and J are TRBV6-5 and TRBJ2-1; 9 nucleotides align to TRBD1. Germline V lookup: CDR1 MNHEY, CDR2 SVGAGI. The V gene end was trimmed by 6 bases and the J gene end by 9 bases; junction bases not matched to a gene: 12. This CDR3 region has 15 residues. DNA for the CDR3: TGTGCCAGCAGCCCACGCGGGACAGGGCATCGTGAGCAGTTCTTC. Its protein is CASSPRGTGHREQFF.

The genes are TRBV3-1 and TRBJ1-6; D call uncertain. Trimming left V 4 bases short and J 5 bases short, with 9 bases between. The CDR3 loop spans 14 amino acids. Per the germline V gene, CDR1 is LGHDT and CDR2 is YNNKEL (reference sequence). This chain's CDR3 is CASSPPWDNSPLHF. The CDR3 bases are TGTGCCAGCAGCCCCCCTTGGGATAATTCACCCCTCCACTTT.

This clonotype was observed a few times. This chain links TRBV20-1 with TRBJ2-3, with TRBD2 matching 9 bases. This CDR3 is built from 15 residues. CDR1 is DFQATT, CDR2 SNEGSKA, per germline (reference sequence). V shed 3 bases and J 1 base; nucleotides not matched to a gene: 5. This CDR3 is CSASRASGGTDTQYF. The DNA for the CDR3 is TGCAGTGCTAGTAGGGCTAGCGGGGGCACAGATACGCAGTATTTT.

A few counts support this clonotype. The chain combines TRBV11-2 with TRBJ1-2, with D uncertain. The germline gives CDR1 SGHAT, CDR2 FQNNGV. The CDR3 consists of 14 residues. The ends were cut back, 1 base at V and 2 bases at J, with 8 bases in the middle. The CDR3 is CASSLGAINYGYTF. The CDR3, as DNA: TGTGCCAGCAGCTTAGGGGCGATAAACTATGGCTACACCTTC.

CDR3 coding DNA: TGTGCCAGCTCACCACAGGGGAGCTCCTACGAGCAGTACTTC. Amino acid sequence: CASSPQGSSYEQYF. J is TRBJ2-7 and V is TRBV18; D is perhaps TRBD1 or TRBD2 (5 bases each). V lost 1 base, J lost 0 bases, and 7 bases lay in between. In germline, CDR1 is KGHSH, CDR2 LQKENI. CDR3 size: 14 residues.

As DNA, the CDR3 is TGTGCCAGCGCCATGGGGGGGAACTATGGCTACACCTTC. As protein: CASAMGGNYGYTF. The V gene is TRBV7-3, the J gene TRBJ1-2, with D perhaps matching TRBD1 (5 bases). The V and J ends lost 8 bases and 2 bases respectively, with 12 bases between them. Germline lookup yields CDR1 SGHTA and CDR2 FQGTGA. CDR3 length: 13 residues.